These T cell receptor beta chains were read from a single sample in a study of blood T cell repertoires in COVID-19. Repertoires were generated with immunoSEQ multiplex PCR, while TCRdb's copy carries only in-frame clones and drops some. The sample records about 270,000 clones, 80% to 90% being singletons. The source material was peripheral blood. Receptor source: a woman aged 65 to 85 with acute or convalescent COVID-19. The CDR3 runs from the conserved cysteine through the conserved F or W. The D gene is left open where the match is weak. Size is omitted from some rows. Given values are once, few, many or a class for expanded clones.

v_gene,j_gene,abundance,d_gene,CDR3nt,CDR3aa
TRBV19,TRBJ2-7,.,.,TGTGCCAGTACCTCCGGACATTCCGCTAACGAGCAGTACTTC,CASTSGHSANEQYF
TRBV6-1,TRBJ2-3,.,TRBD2,TGTGCCAGCAGTGAAAGGCGGAGCGGGGCGGGCACAGATACGCAGTATTTT,CASSERRSGAGTDTQYF
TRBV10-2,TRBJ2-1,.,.,TGCGCCAGCAGTGAAGGGTTGAGGCTAGCTTCGAATGAGCAGTTCTTC,CASSEGLRLASNEQFF
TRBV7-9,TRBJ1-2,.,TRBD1,TGTGCCAGCAGCTTCCCGACAGGGACTTACTATGGCTACACCTTC,CASSFPTGTYYGYTF
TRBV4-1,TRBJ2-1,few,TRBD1,TGCGCCAGCAGCCCAGGGGACAGGGGCACTGAGCAGTTCTTC,CASSPGDRGTEQFF
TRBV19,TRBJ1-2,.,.,TGTGCCAGTAGTCGGACTTTTTCGGACTATGGCTACACCTTC,CASSRTFSDYGYTF
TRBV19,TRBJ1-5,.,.,TGTGCCACCGCAGATGCGAATCCGGGTCAGCCCCAGCATTTT,CATADANPGQPQHF
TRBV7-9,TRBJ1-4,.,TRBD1,TGTGCCAGCAGCCCCACAGGGGGGGGTGAAAAACTGTTTTTT,CASSPTGGGEKLFF
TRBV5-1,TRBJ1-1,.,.,TGCGCCAGCAGCTTGAGCAGTCGGGTTGACAGGACGGCTTTCTTT,CASSLSSRVDRTAFF
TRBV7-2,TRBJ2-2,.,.,TGTGCCAGCAGCTCTTACGGGGAGCTGTTTTTT,CASSSYGELFF
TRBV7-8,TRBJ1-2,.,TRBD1,TGTGCCAGCAGCCCCCGGACAGGGGTAGCCTATGGCTACACCTTC,CASSPRTGVAYGYTF
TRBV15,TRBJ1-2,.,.,TGTGCCTCCCGGTCCGTTAAGGGCGGGAGGAACTATGGCTACACCTTC,CASRSVKGGRNYGYTF
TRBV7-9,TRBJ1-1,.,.,TGTGCCAGCAGAGGAGGGACGGGGCGGGAAGCTTTCTTT,CASRGGTGREAFF
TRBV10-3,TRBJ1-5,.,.,TGTGCCACCTCGACAGGAGCTAGCAATCAGCCCCAGCATTTT,CATSTGASNQPQHF
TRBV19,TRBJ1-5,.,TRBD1,TGTGCCAGTAGGGACTTAGGACAGGGAAGTCAGCCCCAGCATTTT,CASRDLGQGSQPQHF
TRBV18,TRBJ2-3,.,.,TGTGCCAGCTCATTAAGTACAAGCACAGATACGCAGTATTTT,CASSLSTSTDTQYF
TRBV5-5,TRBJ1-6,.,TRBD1,TGTGCCAGCAGCTTGATGGGACAGGGTATAATGGCACCCCTCCACTTT,CASSLMGQGIMAPLHF
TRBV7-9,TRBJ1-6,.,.,TGTGCCAGCAGTCCACAGGGCCTTAATTCACCCCTCCACTTT,CASSPQGLNSPLHF
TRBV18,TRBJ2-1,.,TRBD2,TGTGCCAGCTCACCAAGTTGGCTAGCGGGGGGTTATGAGCAGTTCTTC,CASSPSWLAGGYEQFF
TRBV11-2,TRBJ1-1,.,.,TGTGCCAGCAGCGCGCTCAGGGGAGGGACTGAAGCTTTCTTT,CASSALRGGTEAFF